This T cell receptor beta chain was captured by sequencing in a study of CD8 T cells in Susac syndrome. CD8+ and CD4+ blood T cells underwent TCR beta sequencing. Age- and sex-matched healthy donors served as the control group. CDR1 MGHRA and CDR2 YSYEKL come from the germline V gene. The CDR3 contains 12 residues. Trimming took 4 bases from V and 14 from J, leaving 16 bases between them. With random hexamers, reverse transcription was performed on about 0.45 to 1 ug of RNA. Amplification of the TCR beta CDR3 was carried out by immunoSEQ multiplex PCR, which spanned a total of 54 Vbeta and 13 Jbeta segments. TCRdb independently ran MiXCR on the immunoSEQ multiplex PCR reads; one entry per CDR3 protein. The table has more than 100,000 distinct CDR3 sequences, 90% to 95% seen once.

Sequenced input: CD4+ T cells from PBMCs. The source is a human donor in good health. The chain couples TRBV4-1 to TRBJ2-3; D assignment may be TRBD1 or TRBD2 (5 bases each). The CDR3 loop is CASSPPGGVGYF. CDR3 DNA: TGCGCCAGCAGCCCACCTGGGGGAGTCGGGTATTTT.